The 8 T cell receptor beta chains below come from one sample, sequenced in a study of cytomegalovirus exposure and HLA in healthy donors. TCRdb's copy holds only in-frame clones and misses some; the assay was immunoSEQ multiplex PCR. The table includes fewer than 200,000 clones, more than 80% detected once. The sample was PBMCs. The source of these receptors is a woman under 30 in good health and CMV-seropositive.

The V call is TRBV5-4, the J call TRBJ1-2; 7 bases align to TRBD1. Trimming removed 4 bases from V and 4 bases from J; junction bases left unmatched: 4. CDR1 is SGHNT, CDR2 YYREEE, per germline (reference sequence). The length of the CDR3 is 13 residues. The CDR3: CASSPGQTYGYTF. The CDR3 nucleotides read TGTGCCAGCAGCCCGGGACAGACCTATGGCTACACCTTC.

V gene TRBV23-1 combines with J gene TRBJ2-5; 10 bases line up with TRBD2. TRBV23-1 is treated as an ORF (open reading frame) with a function not yet certain. This CDR3 has 17 residues. The V and J ends lost 3 bases and 1 base, in that order; junction bases with no gene match: 8. CDR3 in DNA: TGCGCCAGCAGTCACAATAGCGGGAGGCTGTCCCAAGAGACCCAGTACTTC. Translating gives CASSHNSGRLSQETQYF.

This chain connects TRBV5-4 to TRBJ1-3; D is undetermined. With 2 bases removed from V and 4 bases from J, the gap between germline ends came to 16 bases. Per the germline V gene, CDR1 is SGHNT and CDR2 is YYREEE (reference sequence). The CDR3 covers 16 residues. The CDR3 region has the DNA TGTGCCAGCAGCTTCCAATCGGGGATGGGAGGAAACACCATATATTTT. This codes for CASSFQSGMGGNTIYF.

The chain joins TRBV25-1 to TRBJ2-2; 8 nucleotides line up with TRBD2. V shed 5 bases and J 7 bases; nucleotides not matched to a gene: 15. CDR3 length equals 17 residues. From germline, CDR1 is MGHDK and CDR2 SYGVNS. In DNA, the CDR3 is TGTGCCAGCAGTCCGCCCGGGACTAGTGGAAATTTCGGGGAGCTGTTTTTT. Residues: CASSPPGTSGNFGELFF.

The rearrangement links TRBV11-2 to TRBJ2-3; 12 nucleotides align to TRBD1. The CDR3 spans 16 residues. The ends lost 4 bases at V and 3 bases at J; junction bases unmatched: 5. The germline gives CDR1 SGHAT, CDR2 FQNNGV. CDR3 residues: CASSWGQGARTDTQYF. The CDR3 DNA reads TGTGCCAGCAGCTGGGGACAGGGGGCGAGGACAGATACGCAGTATTTT.

In this sample, this clone turned up once. V gene TRBV7-2 combines with J gene TRBJ2-3; possible D gene TRBD1, 5 bases. CDR3 length: 16 amino acids. The germline V and J ends were trimmed by 5 bases and 7 bases, with 22 bases remaining between them. Germline-derived CDR1 and CDR2 are SGHTA and FQGNSA. The CDR3 nucleotides are TGTGCCAGCAGCCCATGGGGCAGGGTAAATGGGAATACGCAGTATTTT. Its translation is CASSPWGRVNGNTQYF.

The V call is TRBV7-9, the J call TRBJ2-7, with 8 bases matching TRBD2. V gave up 0 bases and J gave up 5 bases; unmatched junction bases: 3. The CDR3 is 14 amino acids. Germline V gives CDR1 SEHNR, CDR2 FQNEAQ (reference sequence). The CDR3 DNA reads TGTGCCAGCAGCTTAGCTTCCGGGGGGGACGAGCAGTACTTC. It yields the protein CASSLASGGDEQYF. The full variable domain, with the rest looked up from reference TRBV7-9 and TRBJ2-7, is DTGVSQNPRHKITKRGQNVTFRCDPISEHNRLYWYRQTLGQGPEFLTYFQNEAQLEKSRLLSDRFSAERPKGSFSTLEIQRTEQGDSAMYLCASSLASGGDEQYFGPGTRLTVT.

The chain has TRBV5-4 and TRBJ1-3, with D possibly matching TRBD1 (5 bases). Germline V gene data show CDR1 as SGHNT and CDR2 as YYREEE (reference sequence). V was shortened by 0 bases and J by 0 bases, with 16 bases between the two germline ends. The CDR3 totals 18 residues. The chain's CDR3 is CASSLDEGGTYSGNTIYF. The CDR3 nucleotides read TGTGCCAGCAGCTTGGACGAGGGAGGGACCTACTCTGGAAACACCATATATTTT. The entire variable domain, with the rest obtained from reference TRBV5-4 and TRBJ1-3, is as follows: ETGVTQSPTHLIKTRGQQVTLRCSSQSGHNTVSWYQQALGQGPQFIFQYYREEENGRGNFPPRFSGLQFPNYSSELNVNALELDDSALYLCASSLDEGGTYSGNTIYFGEGSWLTVV.